These 16 T cell receptor beta chains came from one sample sequenced in a study of Graves' ophthalmopathy and Graves' hyperthyroidism. Scientists amplified the TCR beta CDR3 regions from RNA transcripts. The first round was an RT-PCR with HTBI primers, and the second round was a multiplex PCR. Using its own MiXCR run on the multiplex PCR reads, TCRdb lists one record per CDR3 protein. The sample lists about 740,000 distinct CDR3 sequences, around 40% occurring once. The sequenced material came from peripheral blood. The receptors here all came from an adult man with Graves' ophthalmopathy.

This clonotype was seen more than once but under ten times. The J gene is TRBJ1-2, the V gene TRBV20-1; tentatively, D is TRBD1 (6 bases). The CDR3 covers 14 residues. CDR1 DFQATT and CDR2 SNEGSKA come from the germline V gene (reference sequence). The ends were cut back, 3 bases at V and 4 bases at J, with 15 bases in the middle. The CDR3 reads CSASPQGTGYGYTF. The CDR3 DNA follows: TGCAGTGCTAGTCCCCAGGGGACCGGCTATGGCTACACCTTC.

The sample holds many counts of this clonotype. V and J are TRBV10-2 and TRBJ1-3; D is possibly TRBD1 (5 bases). V gave up 5 bases and J gave up 2 bases, with 19 bases separating them. The length of the CDR3 is 17 residues. Germline V gives CDR1 WSHSY, CDR2 SAAADI. DNA for the CDR3: TGCGCCAGCAGTCCCAACAGGAGGGCCGCGACTGGAAACACCATATATTTT. Protein: CASSPNRRAATGNTIYF.

This clonotype came up many times. The chain employs TRBV5-6 and TRBJ1-2, with 7 bases that match TRBD1. Germline loops: CDR1 SGHDT, CDR2 YYEEEE. This CDR3 contains 13 residues. The V segment lost 0 bases and the J segment 8 bases; nucleotides outside the gene matches: 4. In nucleotides, the CDR3 is TGTGCCAGCAGCTTGGGGAGGGGGCAGGGCTACACCTTC. It yields the protein CASSLGRGQGYTF.

The chain carries TRBV20-1 and TRBJ1-1; D is unresolved. V shed 0 bases and J shed 1 base, with 9 bases lying between them. The length of the CDR3 is 14 residues. Germline CDR1 and CDR2: DFQATT and SNEGSKA (reference sequence). CDR3 DNA: TGCAGTGCTAGAGAGTGGATGGGGAACACTGAAGCTTTCTTT. It yields the protein CSAREWMGNTEAFF.

The table lists this clonotype with many counts. The chain joins TRBV29-1 to TRBJ1-5; weak D call: TRBD1 (6 bases). The germline V gene encodes CDR1 SQVTM and CDR2 ANQGSEA. The CDR3 contains 13 residues. Trimming removed 0 bases at V and 5 bases at J, with 8 bases between. CDR3 coding DNA: TGCAGCGTTGAAGAGGGGGCGGATCAGCCCCAGCATTTT. Amino acid sequence: CSVEEGADQPQHF.

Ten or more counts support this clonotype. The chain combines TRBV2 with TRBJ1-2; the match to TRBD1 covers 7 bases. Germline CDR1 SNHLY, CDR2 FYNNEI. CDR3 length: 13 residues. V shed 6 bases, J shed 4 bases, and the junction held 5 bases outside the gene matches. The CDR3 bases are TGTGCCAGCAGAAGACAGGGCGGCTATGGCTACACCTTC. Protein product: CASRRQGGYGYTF.

The CDR3 here is CASSTDTSLYEQYF. In DNA, the CDR3 is TGTGCCAGCAGTACGGATACTAGCCTCTACGAGCAGTACTTC. The chain links TRBV2 to TRBJ2-7; TRBD2 might be the D (6 bases). Germline V gene lookup returns CDR1 SNHLY and CDR2 FYNNEI. V lost 5 bases, J lost 3 bases, and 14 bases lay in between. This CDR3 region has 14 residues.

This clonotype was observed a few times. The CDR3 DNA follows: TGTGCCAGCAGTTATTCGTCTAGCGGGAGTGGAGGACAAGAGACCCAGTACTTC. Its translation is CASSYSSSGSGGQETQYF. The chain uses TRBV6-6 and TRBJ2-5; TRBD2 agrees at 10 bases. The CDR3 spans 18 residues. The ends lost 3 bases at V and 2 bases at J; junction bases unmatched: 12. Germline V lookup: CDR1 MNHNY, CDR2 SVGAGI (reference sequence).

The V call is TRBV6-5, the J call TRBJ1-5; D remains unclear. This CDR3 region has 15 residues. In germline, CDR1 is MNHEY, CDR2 SVGAGI. The ends were cut back, 5 bases at V and 0 bases at J, with 11 bases in the middle. Here the CDR3 DNA reads TGTGCCAGCAGTGTATTACAGAATAGCAATCAGCCCCAGCATTTT. This encodes CASSVLQNSNQPQHF.

Turning to this clonotype: At one end, the junction sequence differs from germline, possibly due to a read error. The V call is TRBV24-1, the J call TRBJ1-5; D possibly corresponds to TRBD1 (5 bases). The CDR3 has 16 amino acids. CDR1 is KGHDR, CDR2 SFDVKD, per germline. DNA of the CDR3: TGTGCCAGCAGTGAAGACGAGGACATGATAAATCAGCCCCAGCATTTT. It is translated as CASSEDEDMINQPQHF.

The chain couples TRBV25-1 to TRBJ2-5, with D maybe TRBD2 (5 bases). This CDR3 contains 15 residues. CDR1 is MGHDK and CDR2 is SYGVNS in the germline V gene. Between the trimmed V and J ends, which lost 0 bases and 5 bases, there was a span of 13 bases. This CDR3 is CASSEYGSEWETQYF. CDR3 sequence (DNA): TGTGCCAGCAGTGAATACGGTAGCGAGTGGGAGACCCAGTACTTC.

This clonotype was detected a few times. This chain links TRBV25-1 with TRBJ2-5, with D possibly being TRBD2 (5 bases). Looked up from germline, CDR1 is MGHDK and CDR2 is SYGVNS. Between the trimmed V and J ends, which lost 6 bases and 0 bases, there was a span of 14 bases. The CDR3 is made up of 15 amino acids. CDR3 DNA sequence: TGTGCCAGCAGCTCCCCAGCGGTGTACCAAGAGACCCAGTACTTC. Protein product: CASSSPAVYQETQYF.

This chain uses TRBV9 with TRBJ2-5, with unresolved D. CDR3 length equals 13 residues. Germline V lookup: CDR1 SGDLS, CDR2 YYNGEE. Trimming pared 0 bases from V and 7 bases from J, leaving 10 bases between. CDR3 nucleotides: TGTGCCAGCAGCGTAGAATTAGTGGCGACCCAGTACTTC. Its protein is CASSVELVATQYF.

This chain joins TRBV19 and TRBJ1-1; TRBD1 aligns across 10 bases. The germline CDR1 and CDR2 sequences are LNHDA and SQIVND (reference sequence). V shed 6 bases and J 13 bases; nucleotides not matched to a gene: 8. The length of the CDR3 is 12 residues. The CDR3 region has the DNA TGTGCCAGTAGCCCCATCGGGACAGGGGTTTTCTTT. This translates into CASSPIGTGVFF.

This clonotype came up many times. The V call is TRBV14, the J call TRBJ2-6; D unclear. The CDR3 has 17 amino acids. Germline CDR1 is SGHDN and CDR2 is FVKESK. V was pared by 1 base and J by 0 bases, with 10 bases between. CDR3 bases: TGTGCCAGCAGCCAAGGCAGAACCCACTCTGGGGCCAACGTCCTGACTTTC. Translation gives CASSQGRTHSGANVLTF.

This clonotype was seen a few times. V is TRBV20-1 and J is TRBJ2-5, with 9 bases identical to TRBD2. Germline V gene data show CDR1 as DFQATT and CDR2 as SNEGSKA (reference sequence). The V gene end was trimmed by 0 bases and the J gene end by 2 bases; junction bases not matched to a gene: 4. The CDR3 is 15 amino acids. CDR3 sequence reads: CSAREPLAGQETQYF. Written as DNA, the CDR3 is TGCAGTGCTAGAGAGCCGCTAGCGGGACAAGAGACCCAGTACTTC.